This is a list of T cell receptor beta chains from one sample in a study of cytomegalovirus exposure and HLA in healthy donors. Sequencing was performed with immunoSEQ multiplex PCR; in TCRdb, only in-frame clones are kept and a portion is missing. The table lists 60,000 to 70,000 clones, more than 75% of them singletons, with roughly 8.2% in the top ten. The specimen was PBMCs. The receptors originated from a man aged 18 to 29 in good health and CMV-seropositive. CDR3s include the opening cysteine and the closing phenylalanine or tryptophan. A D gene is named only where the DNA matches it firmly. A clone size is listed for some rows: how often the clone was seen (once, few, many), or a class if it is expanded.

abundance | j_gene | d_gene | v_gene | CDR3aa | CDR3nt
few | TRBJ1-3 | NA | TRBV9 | CASTPTGYGNTIYF | TGTGCCAGCACCCCTACAGGGTACGGAAACACCATATATTTT
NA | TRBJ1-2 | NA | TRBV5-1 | CASSLGEVYGYTF | TGCGCCAGCAGCTTAGGGGAAGTCTATGGCTACACCTTC
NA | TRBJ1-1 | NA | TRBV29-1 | CSVETPRGYTEAFF | TGCAGCGTTGAAACGCCCAGGGGTTACACTGAAGCTTTCTTT
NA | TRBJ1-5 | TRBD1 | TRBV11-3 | CASSSSTGPPNQPQHF | TGTGCCAGCAGCTCCTCGACAGGGCCCCCAAATCAGCCCCAGCATTTT
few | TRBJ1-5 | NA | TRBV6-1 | CASSPTGGINQPQHF | TGTGCCAGCAGTCCAACGGGGGGAATCAATCAGCCCCAGCATTTT
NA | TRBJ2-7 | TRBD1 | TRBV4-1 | CASSPQTGAEQYF | TGCGCCAGCAGCCCGCAGACAGGGGCCGAGCAGTACTTC
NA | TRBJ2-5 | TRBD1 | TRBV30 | CAWSIGQAKQETQYF | TGTGCCTGGAGCATTGGACAGGCAAAGCAAGAGACCCAGTACTTC
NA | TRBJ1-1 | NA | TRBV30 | CAWTQGTNTEAFF | TGTGCCTGGACGCAGGGGACGAACACTGAAGCTTTCTTT
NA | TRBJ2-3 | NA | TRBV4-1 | CASSQDPIGLLSTDTQYF | TGCGCCAGCAGCCAAGATCCCATTGGACTACTAAGCACAGATACGCAGTATTTT
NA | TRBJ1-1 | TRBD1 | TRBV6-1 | CASSGQGNTEAFF | TGTGCCAGCAGCGGACAGGGGAACACTGAAGCTTTCTTT
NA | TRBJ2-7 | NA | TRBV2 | CASSPGLPEYEQYF | TGTGCCAGCAGTCCAGGGTTGCCCGAATACGAGCAGTACTTC
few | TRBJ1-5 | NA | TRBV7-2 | CASSSVSGGGNQPQHF | TGTGCCAGCAGCTCCGTCTCGGGGGGAGGCAATCAGCCCCAGCATTTT
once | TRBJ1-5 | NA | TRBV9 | CASSAGPNQPQHF | TGTGCCAGCAGTGCCGGTCCTAATCAGCCCCAGCATTTT
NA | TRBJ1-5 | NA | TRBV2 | CASSPRGQPQHF | TGTGCCAGCAGTCCTCGAGGTCAGCCCCAGCATTTT
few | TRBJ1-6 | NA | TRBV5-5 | CASSPQPGIENSPLHF | TGTGCCAGCAGCCCTCAGCCAGGGATTGAGAATTCACCCCTCCACTTT
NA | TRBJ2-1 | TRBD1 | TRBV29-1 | CSVGQGNEQFF | TGCAGCGTGGGACAGGGGAATGAGCAGTTCTTC
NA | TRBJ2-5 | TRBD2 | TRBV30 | CAWVLAGHQETQYF | TGTGCCTGGGTACTAGCGGGACACCAAGAGACCCAGTACTTC
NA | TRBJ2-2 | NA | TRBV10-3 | CATRGGQDTGELFF | TGTGCCACCAGGGGGGGGCAAGACACCGGGGAGCTGTTTTTT
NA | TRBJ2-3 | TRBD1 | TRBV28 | CASSPGDRRTDTQYF | TGTGCCAGCAGTCCCGGGGACAGGCGCACAGATACGCAGTATTTT
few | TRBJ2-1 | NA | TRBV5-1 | CASSLGQGSIDEQFF | TGCGCCAGCAGCTTGGGCCAGGGATCAATCGATGAGCAGTTCTTC
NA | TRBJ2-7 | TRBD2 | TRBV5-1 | CASSRGAGGGYEQYF | TGCGCCAGCAGCCGCGGAGCGGGGGGAGGCTACGAGCAGTACTTC
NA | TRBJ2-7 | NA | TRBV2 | CASSGVVDSLTYEQYF | TGTGCCAGCAGTGGGGTTGTGGACTCCTTAACCTACGAGCAGTACTTC
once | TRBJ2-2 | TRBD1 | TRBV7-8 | CASSSTGVSNTGELFF | TGTGCCAGCAGCTCGACAGGGGTTTCGAACACCGGGGAGCTGTTTTTT
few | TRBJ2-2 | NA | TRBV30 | CAWRPLAYTGELFF | TGTGCCTGGAGGCCTCTAGCGTACACCGGGGAGCTGTTTTTT
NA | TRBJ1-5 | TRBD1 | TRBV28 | CAAGQGWFQPQHF | TGTGCCGCAGGACAGGGGTGGTTTCAGCCCCAGCATTTT
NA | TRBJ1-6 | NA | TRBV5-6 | CASSIWTDNSPLHF | TGTGCCAGCAGCATATGGACAGACAATTCACCCCTCCACTTT
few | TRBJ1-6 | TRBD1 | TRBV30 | CAFSGQLDSPLHF | TGTGCCTTTTCGGGACAGCTGGATTCACCCCTCCACTTT
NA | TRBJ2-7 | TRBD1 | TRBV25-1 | CASSDRGQGWDEQYF | TGTGCCAGCAGTGATCGTGGACAGGGATGGGACGAGCAGTACTTC
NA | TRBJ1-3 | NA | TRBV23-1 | CARSPGGNTIYF | TGCGCCAGAAGTCCGGGAGGAAACACCATATATTTT
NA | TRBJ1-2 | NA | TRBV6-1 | CASSPGGTFYGYTF | TGTGCCAGCAGCCCGGGGGGCACCTTCTATGGCTACACCTTC
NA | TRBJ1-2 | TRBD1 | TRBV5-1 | CASRPMTGLIYGYTF | TGCGCCAGCAGACCGATGACAGGGTTGATCTATGGCTACACCTTC
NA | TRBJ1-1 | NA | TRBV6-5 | CASSYRPGTEAFF | TGTGCCAGCAGTTACCGTCCGGGGACTGAAGCTTTCTTT
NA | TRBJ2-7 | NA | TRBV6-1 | CASRAGTVYEQYF | TGTGCCAGCAGAGCCGGGACTGTGTACGAGCAGTACTTC
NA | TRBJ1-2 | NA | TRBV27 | CASSLGWGDGYTF | TGTGCCAGCAGTCTGGGATGGGGGGATGGCTACACCTTC
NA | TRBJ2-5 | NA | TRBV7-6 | CASSLQETQYF | TGTGCCAGCAGCCTACAAGAGACCCAGTACTTC
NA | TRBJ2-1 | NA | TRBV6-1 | CASSESTSSGEQFF | TGTGCCAGCAGTGAATCTACTAGCTCGGGTGAGCAGTTCTTC
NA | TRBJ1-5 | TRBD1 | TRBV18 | CASSRTGSDNQPQHF | TGTGCCAGCTCTAGGACAGGATCGGACAATCAGCCCCAGCATTTT
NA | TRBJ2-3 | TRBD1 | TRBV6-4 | CASGQGAGSTDTQYF | TGTGCCAGCGGACAGGGGGCCGGCAGTACAGATACGCAGTATTTT
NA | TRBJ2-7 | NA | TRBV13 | CASSFRGNYEQYF | TGTGCCAGCAGCTTTCGGGGGAACTACGAGCAGTACTTC
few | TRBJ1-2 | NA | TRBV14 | CASSPDRSLGYTF | TGTGCCAGCAGCCCCGACAGATCGCTAGGCTACACCTTC
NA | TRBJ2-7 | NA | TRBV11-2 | CASSLLRGSYEQYF | TGTGCCAGCAGCCTTCTTCGGGGCTCCTACGAGCAGTACTTC
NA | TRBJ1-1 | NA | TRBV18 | CASSPREGGDTEAFF | TGTGCCAGCTCACCACGAGAGGGGGGGGACACTGAAGCTTTCTTT
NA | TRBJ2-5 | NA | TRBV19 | CASSAWDSGETQYF | TGTGCCAGTAGTGCCTGGGACTCTGGGGAGACCCAGTACTTC
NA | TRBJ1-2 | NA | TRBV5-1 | CASSLRQASLPGYTF | TGCGCCAGCAGCTTAAGACAGGCTAGTCTCCCTGGCTACACCTTC
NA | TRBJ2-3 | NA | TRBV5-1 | CASSLSADTQYF | TGCGCCAGCAGCTTGTCAGCGGATACGCAGTATTTT
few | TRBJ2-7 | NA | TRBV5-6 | CASSAGLRVQQYF | TGTGCCAGCAGCGCGGGCCTCCGGGTCCAGCAGTACTTC
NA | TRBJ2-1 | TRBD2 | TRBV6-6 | CASSYQGLAGVEQFF | TGTGCCAGCAGTTACCAGGGACTAGCGGGGGTTGAGCAGTTCTTC
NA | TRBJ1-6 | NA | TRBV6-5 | CASGSTGNNSPLHF | TGTGCCAGCGGGAGTACAGGGAATAATTCACCCCTCCACTTT
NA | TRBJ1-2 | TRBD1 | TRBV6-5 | CASSTSGTVSRGYTF | TGTGCCAGCAGTACATCCGGGACAGTCTCTCGAGGCTACACCTTC
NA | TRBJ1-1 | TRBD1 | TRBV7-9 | CASSQGTGPNTEAFF | TGTGCCAGCAGCCAAGGGACAGGCCCAAACACTGAAGCTTTCTTT
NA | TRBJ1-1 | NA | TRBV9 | CASSVGPGNTEAFF | TGTGCCAGCAGCGTAGGGCCAGGGAACACTGAAGCTTTCTTT
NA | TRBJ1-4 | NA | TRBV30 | CAWSVEAVFRQFNEKLFF | TGTGCCTGGAGTGTAGAGGCCGTGTTTAGACAGTTTAATGAAAAACTGTTTTTT
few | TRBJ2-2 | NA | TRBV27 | CASSLYTYTGELFF | TGTGCCAGCAGTTTATACACGTACACCGGGGAGCTGTTTTTT